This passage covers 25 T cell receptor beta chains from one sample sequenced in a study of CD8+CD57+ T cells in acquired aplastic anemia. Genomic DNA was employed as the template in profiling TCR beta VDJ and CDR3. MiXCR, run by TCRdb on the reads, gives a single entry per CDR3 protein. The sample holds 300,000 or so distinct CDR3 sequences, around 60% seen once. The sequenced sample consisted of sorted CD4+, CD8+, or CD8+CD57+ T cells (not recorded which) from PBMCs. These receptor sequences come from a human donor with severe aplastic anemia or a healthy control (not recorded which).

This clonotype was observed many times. Here the CDR3 DNA reads TGTGCCAGCAGCCAAGATCGCCAAGTCTACAATGAGCAGTTCTTC. Its translation: CASSQDRQVYNEQFF. V gene TRBV3-1 combines with J gene TRBJ2-1; no clear D gene. The CDR3 has 15 amino acids. Germline loops: CDR1 LGHDT, CDR2 YNNKEL (reference sequence). V dropped 0 bases and J dropped 3 bases, with 9 bases sitting between them.

CDR3 coding DNA: TGCAGTGCTGAAGGGACAGGAAACACAGATACGCAGTATTTT. It specifies CSAEGTGNTDTQYF. The V and J genes are TRBV20-1 and TRBJ2-3; TRBD1 matches 8 bases. Losses at the gene ends were 5 bases for V and 2 bases for J; bases not matched to a gene: 6. Germline CDR1 DFQATT, CDR2 SNEGSKA (reference sequence). The CDR3 sequence is 14 residues long.

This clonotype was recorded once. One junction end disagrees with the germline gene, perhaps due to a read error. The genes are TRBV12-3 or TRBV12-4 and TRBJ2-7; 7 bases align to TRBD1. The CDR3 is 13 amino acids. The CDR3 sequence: CASRRDSSYGQYF. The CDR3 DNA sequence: TGTGCCAGCAGAAGGGACAGCTCCTACGGGCAGTACTTC.

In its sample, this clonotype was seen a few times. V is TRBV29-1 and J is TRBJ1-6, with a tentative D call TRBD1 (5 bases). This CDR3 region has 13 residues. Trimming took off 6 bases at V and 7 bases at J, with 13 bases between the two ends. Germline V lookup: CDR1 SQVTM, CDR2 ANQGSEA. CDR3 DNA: TGCAGCGTGCAGGGATCGGGAAATTCACCCCTCCACTTT. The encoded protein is CSVQGSGNSPLHF.

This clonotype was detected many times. The CDR3 loop reads CASSGRNYNEQFF. The CDR3 bases are TGTGCCAGCTCGGGACGCAATTACAATGAGCAGTTCTTC. The V gene is TRBV12-3 or TRBV12-4, the J gene TRBJ2-1; TRBD1 or TRBD2 may be the D gene (5 bases each). This CDR3 has 13 residues. Deletions cut 8 bases from V and 4 bases from J, with 12 bases between.

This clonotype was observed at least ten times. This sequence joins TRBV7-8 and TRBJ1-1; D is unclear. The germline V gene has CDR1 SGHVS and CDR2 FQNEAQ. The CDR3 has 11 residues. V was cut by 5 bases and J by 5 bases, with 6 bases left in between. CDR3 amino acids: CASSTYTEAFF. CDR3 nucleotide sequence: TGTGCCAGCAGCACTTATACTGAAGCTTTCTTT.

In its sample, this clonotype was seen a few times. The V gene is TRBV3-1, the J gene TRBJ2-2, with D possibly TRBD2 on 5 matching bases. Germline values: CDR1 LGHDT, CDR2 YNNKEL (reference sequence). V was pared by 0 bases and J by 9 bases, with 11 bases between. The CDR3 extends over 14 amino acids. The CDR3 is CASSQDSLAWELFF. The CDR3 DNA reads TGTGCCAGCAGCCAAGACTCTCTAGCCTGGGAGCTGTTTTTT.

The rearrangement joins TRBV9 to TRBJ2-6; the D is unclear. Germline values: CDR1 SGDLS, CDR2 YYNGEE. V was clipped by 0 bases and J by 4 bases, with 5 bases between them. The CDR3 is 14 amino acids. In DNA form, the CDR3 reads TGTGCCAGCAGCGTAGTGGCCGGGGCCAACGTCCTGACTTTC. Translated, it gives CASSVVAGANVLTF.

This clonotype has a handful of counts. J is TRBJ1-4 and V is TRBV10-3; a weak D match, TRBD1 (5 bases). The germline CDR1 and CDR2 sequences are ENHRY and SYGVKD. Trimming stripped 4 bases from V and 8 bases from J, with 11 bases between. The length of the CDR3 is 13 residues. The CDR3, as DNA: TGTGCCATCAGTGGCGGGACGAGGGAAAAACTGTTTTTT. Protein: CAISGGTREKLFF.

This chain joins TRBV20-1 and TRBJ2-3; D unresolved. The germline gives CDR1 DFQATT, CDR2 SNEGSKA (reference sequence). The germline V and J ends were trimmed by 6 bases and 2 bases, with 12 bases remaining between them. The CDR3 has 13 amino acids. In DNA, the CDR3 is TGCAGTGCCCCGATAGGCGTCACAGATACGCAGTATTTT. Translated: CSAPIGVTDTQYF.

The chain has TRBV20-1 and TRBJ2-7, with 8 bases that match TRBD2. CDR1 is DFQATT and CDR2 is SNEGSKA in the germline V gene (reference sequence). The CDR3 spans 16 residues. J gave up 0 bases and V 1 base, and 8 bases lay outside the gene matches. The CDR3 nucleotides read TGCAGTGCTAGAGTGGGGCGGGGGGCAAGCTCCTACGAGCAGTACTTC. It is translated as CSARVGRGASSYEQYF.

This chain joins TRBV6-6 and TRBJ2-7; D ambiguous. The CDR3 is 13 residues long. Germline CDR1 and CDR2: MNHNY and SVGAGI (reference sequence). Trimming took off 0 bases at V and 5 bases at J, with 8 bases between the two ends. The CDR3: CASSYSGSHEQYF. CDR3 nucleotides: TGTGCCAGCAGTTACTCAGGGTCCCACGAGCAGTACTTC.

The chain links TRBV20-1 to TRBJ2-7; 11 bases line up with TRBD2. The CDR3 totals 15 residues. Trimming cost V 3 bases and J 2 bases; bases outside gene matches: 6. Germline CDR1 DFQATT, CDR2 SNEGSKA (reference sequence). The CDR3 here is CSASGSGGAPYEQYF. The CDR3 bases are TGCAGTGCTAGTGGTAGCGGGGGGGCCCCCTACGAGCAGTACTTC.

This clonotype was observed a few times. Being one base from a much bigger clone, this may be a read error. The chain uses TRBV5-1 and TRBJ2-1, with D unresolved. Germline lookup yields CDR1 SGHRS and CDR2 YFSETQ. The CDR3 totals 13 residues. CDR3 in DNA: TGCGCCAGCGGCTTGGTCGTCGGATACGAGCAGTTCTTC. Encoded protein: CASGLVVGYEQFF.

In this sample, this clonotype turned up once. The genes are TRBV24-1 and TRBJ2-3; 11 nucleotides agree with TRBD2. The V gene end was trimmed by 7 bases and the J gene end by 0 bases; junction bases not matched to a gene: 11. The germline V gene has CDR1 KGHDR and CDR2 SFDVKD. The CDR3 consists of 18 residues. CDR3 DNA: TGTGCCACCAGCGTTGTGGGGCTAGCGGGGGGTAGCACAGATACGCAGTATTTT. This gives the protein CATSVVGLAGGSTDTQYF.

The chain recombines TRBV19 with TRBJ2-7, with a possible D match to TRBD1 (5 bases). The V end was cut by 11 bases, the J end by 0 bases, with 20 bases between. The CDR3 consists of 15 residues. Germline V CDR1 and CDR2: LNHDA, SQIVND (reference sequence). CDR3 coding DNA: TGTGCCTCTTGCCCCGACAGCATAGGCTCCTACGAGCAGTACTTC. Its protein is CASCPDSIGSYEQYF.

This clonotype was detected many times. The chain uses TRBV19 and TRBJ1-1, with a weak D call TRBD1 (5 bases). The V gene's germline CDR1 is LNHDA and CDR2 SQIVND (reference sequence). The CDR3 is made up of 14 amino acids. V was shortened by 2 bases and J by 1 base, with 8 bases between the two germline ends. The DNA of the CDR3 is TGTGCCAGTAGTATAAGGGACCAGAACACTGAAGCTTTCTTT. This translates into CASSIRDQNTEAFF.

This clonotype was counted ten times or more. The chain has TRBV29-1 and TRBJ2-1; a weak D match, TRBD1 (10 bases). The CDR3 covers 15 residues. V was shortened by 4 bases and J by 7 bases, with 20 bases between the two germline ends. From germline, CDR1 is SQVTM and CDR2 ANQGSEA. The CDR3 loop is CSVGAGGTGANEQFF. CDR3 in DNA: TGCAGCGTTGGCGCGGGGGGGACAGGGGCGAATGAGCAGTTCTTC.

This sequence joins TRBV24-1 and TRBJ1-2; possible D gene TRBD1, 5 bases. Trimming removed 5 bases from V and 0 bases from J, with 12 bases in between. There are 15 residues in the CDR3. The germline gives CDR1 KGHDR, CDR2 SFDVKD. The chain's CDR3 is CATSVGGDPNYGYTF. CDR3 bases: TGTGCCACCAGTGTCGGAGGGGACCCTAACTATGGCTACACCTTC.

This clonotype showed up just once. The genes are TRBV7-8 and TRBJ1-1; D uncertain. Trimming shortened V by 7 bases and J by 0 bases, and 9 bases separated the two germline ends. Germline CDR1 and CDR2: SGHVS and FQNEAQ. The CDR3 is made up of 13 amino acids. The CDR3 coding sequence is TGTGCCAGCAATTTGGGTATGAACACTGAAGCTTTCTTT. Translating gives CASNLGMNTEAFF. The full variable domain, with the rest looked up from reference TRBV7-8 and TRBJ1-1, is GAGVSQSPRYKVAKRGQDVALRCDPISGHVSLFWYQQALGQGPEFLTYFQNEAQLDKSGLPSDRFFAERPEGSVSTLKIQRTQQEDSAVYLCASNLGMNTEAFFGQGTRLTVV.

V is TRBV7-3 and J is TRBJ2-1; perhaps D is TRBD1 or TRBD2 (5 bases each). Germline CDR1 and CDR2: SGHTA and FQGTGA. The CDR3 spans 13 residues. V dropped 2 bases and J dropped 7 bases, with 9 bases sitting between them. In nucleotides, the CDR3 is TGTGCCAGCAGCTTAGGGGACCCTAATGAGCAGTTCTTC. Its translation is CASSLGDPNEQFF.

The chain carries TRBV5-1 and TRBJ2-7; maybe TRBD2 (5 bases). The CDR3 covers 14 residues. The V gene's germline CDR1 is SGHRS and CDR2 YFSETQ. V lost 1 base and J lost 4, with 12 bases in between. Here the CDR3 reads CASSLRVSGYEQYF. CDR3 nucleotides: TGCGCCAGCAGCTTGAGGGTATCGGGGTACGAGCAGTACTTC. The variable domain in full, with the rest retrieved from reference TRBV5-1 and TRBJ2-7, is KAGVTQTPRYLIKTRGQQVTLSCSPISGHRSVSWYQQTPGQGLQFLFEYFSETQRNKGNFPGRFSGRQFSNSRSEMNVSTLELGDSALYLCASSLRVSGYEQYFGPGTRLTVT.

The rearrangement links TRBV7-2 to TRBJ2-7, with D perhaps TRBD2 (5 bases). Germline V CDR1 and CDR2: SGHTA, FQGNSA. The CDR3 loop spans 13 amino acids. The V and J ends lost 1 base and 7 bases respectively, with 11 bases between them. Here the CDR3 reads CASSLDGTGEQYF. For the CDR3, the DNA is TGTGCCAGCAGCTTAGACGGAACGGGAGAGCAGTACTTC.

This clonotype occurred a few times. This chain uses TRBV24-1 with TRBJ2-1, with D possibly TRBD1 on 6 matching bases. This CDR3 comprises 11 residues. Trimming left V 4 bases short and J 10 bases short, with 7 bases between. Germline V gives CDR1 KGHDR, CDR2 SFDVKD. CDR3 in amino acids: CATSDGTEQFF. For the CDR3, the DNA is TGTGCCACCAGTGACGGGACAGAGCAGTTCTTC.

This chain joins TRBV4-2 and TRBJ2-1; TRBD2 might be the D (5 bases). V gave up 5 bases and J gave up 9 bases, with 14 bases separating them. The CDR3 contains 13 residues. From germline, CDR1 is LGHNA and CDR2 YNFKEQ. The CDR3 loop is CASSLAYGSEQFF. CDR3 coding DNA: TGTGCCAGCAGCTTAGCGTATGGGTCTGAGCAGTTCTTC.